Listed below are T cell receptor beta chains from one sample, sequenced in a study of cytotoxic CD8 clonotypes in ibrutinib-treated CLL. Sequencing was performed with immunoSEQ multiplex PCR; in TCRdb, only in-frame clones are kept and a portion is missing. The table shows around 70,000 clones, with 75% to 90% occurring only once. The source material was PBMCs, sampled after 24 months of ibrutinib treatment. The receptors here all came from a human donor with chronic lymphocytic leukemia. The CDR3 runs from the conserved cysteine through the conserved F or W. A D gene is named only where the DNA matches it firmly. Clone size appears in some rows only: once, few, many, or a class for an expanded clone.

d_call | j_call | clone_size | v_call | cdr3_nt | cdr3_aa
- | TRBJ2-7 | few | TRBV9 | TGTGCCAGCAGCGTAGGAAGCAGCCCCTACGAGCAGTACTTC | CASSVGSSPYEQYF
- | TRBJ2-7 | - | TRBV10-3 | TGTGCCACGAGAGCACTCTCCTACGAGCAGTACTTC | CATRALSYEQYF
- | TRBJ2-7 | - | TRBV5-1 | TGCGCCAGCAGCATGGAGGGCCTGGGGGAGCAGTACTTC | CASSMEGLGEQYF
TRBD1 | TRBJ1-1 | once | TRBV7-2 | TGTGCCAGCAGCTTGGGCACAGGGGGAGAAGGAGCTTTCTTT | CASSLGTGGEGAFF
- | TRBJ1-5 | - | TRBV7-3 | TGTGCCAGCAGCCGAACGGGGATAAATCAGCCCCAGCATTTT | CASSRTGINQPQHF
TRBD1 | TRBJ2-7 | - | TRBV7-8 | TGTGCCAGCAGCTACGGGACAGGGAGCGACGAGCAGTACTTC | CASSYGTGSDEQYF
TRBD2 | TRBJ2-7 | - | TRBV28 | TGTGCCAGCAGTTGGGCTAGCGGTTACGAGCAGTACTTC | CASSWASGYEQYF
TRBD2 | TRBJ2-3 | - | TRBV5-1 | TGCGCCAGCAGCTCCGGACTAGCGGGAGGCACGCATAGCACAGATACGCAGTATTTT | CASSSGLAGGTHSTDTQYF
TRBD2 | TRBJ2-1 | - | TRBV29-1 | TGCAGCGTTGACAGCGGGAGCGATGAGCAGTTCTTC | CSVDSGSDEQFF
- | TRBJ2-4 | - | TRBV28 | TGTGCCAGCAGTTTTAGAGAGATTAAAAACATTCAGTACTTC | CASSFREIKNIQYF
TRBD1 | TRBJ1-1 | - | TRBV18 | TGTGCCAGCTCCCGACAGGGGGTGGGCCCTGAAGCTTTCTTT | CASSRQGVGPEAFF
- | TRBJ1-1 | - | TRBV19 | TGTGCCAGTAGCTCCCTGGCCGGTCTCGGGCCTGAAGCTTTCTTT | CASSSLAGLGPEAFF
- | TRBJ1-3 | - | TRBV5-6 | TGTGCCAGCAGCTTGGTTGGCAGCTCTGGAAACACCATATATTTT | CASSLVGSSGNTIYF
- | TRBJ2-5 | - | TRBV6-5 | TGTGCCAGCAGGATAGTTACACGGGGGGAGACCCAGTACTTC | CASRIVTRGETQYF
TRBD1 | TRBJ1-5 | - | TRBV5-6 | TGTGCCAGCAGCTTGGCCGGGACAGGGAAAAGTCAGCCCCAGCATTTT | CASSLAGTGKSQPQHF
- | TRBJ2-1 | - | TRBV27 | TGTGCCAGCAGCTCGAGCGGGCCTAGCCTGTTCTTC | CASSSSGPSLFF
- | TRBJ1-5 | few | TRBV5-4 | TGTGCCAGCCGCCCACCACGACAGAAAAATCAGCCCCAGCATTTT | CASRPPRQKNQPQHF